The 4 T cell receptor beta chains presented below share a single source sample, sequenced in a study of shared clonotypes between healthy human individuals. Assay used: immunoSEQ multiplex PCR; TCRdb lists only in-frame clones, some missing. The sample lists some 380,000 clones; about 96% were seen once. The sequencing input was memory CD8+ T cells sorted from blood. Specified subset: CD45RO+ cells pooled with CCR7-negative TemRA cells. The source is a man younger than 45 in good health.

The V and J genes are TRBV9 and TRBJ2-1; D gene uncertain. CDR3 length equals 12 residues. V dropped 0 bases and J dropped 5 bases, with 3 bases sitting between them. Per the germline V gene, CDR1 is SGDLS and CDR2 is YYNGEE. CDR3 bases: TGTGCCAGCAGCGTAGGGCACAATGAGCAGTTCTTC. It specifies CASSVGHNEQFF.

To note about this clone: The same CDR3 also results from other DNA sequences found in this sample. The V gene is TRBV7-9, the J gene TRBJ1-2, with D tentatively TRBD1 (5 bases). Trimming shortened V by 2 bases and J by 4 bases, and 5 bases separated the two germline ends. Germline V CDR1 and CDR2: SEHNR, FQNEAQ (reference sequence). The CDR3 runs to 12 residues. CDR3 sequence reads: CASSLQGYGYTF. Written as DNA, the CDR3 is TGTGCCAGCAGCTTACAGGGCTATGGCTACACCTTC.

The V and J genes are TRBV7-9 and TRBJ2-5; TRBD1 aligns across 7 bases. This CDR3 contains 15 residues. Trimming removed 5 bases from V and 2 bases from J; junction bases left unmatched: 8. The germline gives CDR1 SEHNR, CDR2 FQNEAQ (reference sequence). In nucleotides, the CDR3 is TGTGCCAGCAGCCCCAGGGGGTCCTATCAAGAGACCCAGTACTTC. It codes for CASSPRGSYQETQYF.

V gene TRBV5-1 combines with J gene TRBJ2-7; 7 positions agree with TRBD1. The CDR3 is made up of 15 amino acids. CDR1 and CDR2 from the germline V gene are SGHRS and YFSETQ. J lost 0 bases, V lost 2 bases, and 5 bases had no gene match. The CDR3 DNA sequence: TGCGCCAGCAGCTTTCTAACAGGGGACTCCTACGAGCAGTACTTC. Translation: CASSFLTGDSYEQYF.